Listed here are 27 T cell receptor beta chains from one sample, sequenced in a study of cytomegalovirus exposure and HLA in healthy donors. The PCR used 60 Vbeta and 13 Jbeta primers. Sequencing was performed with immunoSEQ multiplex PCR; in TCRdb, only in-frame clones are kept and a portion is missing. Here the sample table reports tens of thousands of clones. The sequencing input was PBMCs. The receptor set was obtained from a female donor in good health and CMV-seropositive.

The V and J genes are TRBV6-1 and TRBJ1-1; 7 bases line up with TRBD1. The V gene end was trimmed by 4 bases and the J gene end by 2 bases; junction bases not matched to a gene: 13. CDR3 length: 17 amino acids. The germline gives CDR1 MNHNS, CDR2 SASEGT. The CDR3 spells CASSGSVKGARNTEAFF. CDR3 coding DNA: TGTGCCAGCAGTGGATCGGTAAAGGGGGCCCGAAACACTGAAGCTTTCTTT.

The chain has TRBV11-2 and TRBJ2-7, with TRBD2 matching 8 bases. V dropped 1 base and J dropped 2; count of bases not matched to a gene: 1. Germline CDR1 reads SGHAT; CDR2 reads FQNNGV. CDR3 length: 14 amino acids. The CDR3 DNA is TGTGCCAGCAGCTTAGCCGGGAGGGCCTACGAGCAGTACTTC. Its protein is CASSLAGRAYEQYF.

The chain recombines TRBV5-6 with TRBJ1-2; no clear D gene. Germline CDR1 is SGHDT and CDR2 is YYEEEE. The CDR3 is made up of 13 amino acids. Trimming stripped 7 bases from V and 4 bases from J, with 14 bases between. CDR3 loop: CASYPLAVYGYTF. The CDR3, as DNA: TGTGCCAGCTACCCGCTCGCGGTCTATGGCTACACCTTC.

V and J are TRBV10-3 and TRBJ1-2; no clear D. The V gene lost 2 bases and the J gene lost 4 bases, with 11 bases spanning the gap. Per the germline V gene, CDR1 is ENHRY and CDR2 is SYGVKD. The CDR3 has 14 amino acids. This chain's CDR3 is CAISENREGYGYTF. Written as DNA, the CDR3 is TGTGCCATCAGTGAGAATCGGGAGGGCTATGGCTACACCTTC.

The V call is TRBV11-3, the J call TRBJ2-7, with no clear D. V shed 5 bases and J shed 3 bases, with 8 bases lying between them. This CDR3 region has 12 residues. Germline CDR1 is SGHNT and CDR2 is YENEEA. CDR3 protein: CASSPNNYEQYF. CDR3 nucleotides: TGTGCCAGCAGCCCTAATAACTACGAGCAGTACTTC. The whole variable domain, remainder taken from reference TRBV11-3 and TRBJ2-7, is EAGVVQSPRYKIIEKKQPVAFWCNPISGHNTLYWYLQNLGQGPELLIRYENEEAVDDSQLPKDRFSAERLKGVDSTLKIQPAELGDSAVYLCASSPNNYEQYFGPGTRLTVT.

The rearrangement joins TRBV5-4 to TRBJ1-6; 10 positions agree with TRBD1. Trimming cost V 4 bases and J 10 bases; bases outside gene matches: 8. CDR1 is SGHNT, CDR2 YYREEE, per germline (reference sequence). The CDR3 is 15 amino acids. This CDR3 reads CASSARDRGESPLHF. Written as DNA, the CDR3 is TGTGCCAGCAGCGCCCGGGACAGGGGAGAATCACCCCTCCACTTT. The entire variable domain, with the rest obtained from reference TRBV5-4 and TRBJ1-6, is as follows: ETGVTQSPTHLIKTRGQQVTLRCSSQSGHNTVSWYQQALGQGPQFIFQYYREEENGRGNFPPRFSGLQFPNYSSELNVNALELDDSALYLCASSARDRGESPLHFGNGTRLTVT.

V usage is TRBV18 and J usage is TRBJ2-3; 8 bases agree with TRBD1. Germline loops: CDR1 KGHSH, CDR2 LQKENI. This CDR3 comprises 14 residues. Germline trimming cut 3 bases from V and 2 bases from J; bases unmatched to any gene: 1. The CDR3 sequence is CASSPTGATDTQYF. The CDR3 region has the DNA TGTGCCAGCTCACCGACAGGGGCCACAGATACGCAGTATTTT.

The chain combines TRBV4-1 with TRBJ1-2; maybe TRBD1 (5 bases). The germline V gene encodes CDR1 MGHRA and CDR2 YSYEKL. V was shortened by 0 bases and J by 5 bases, with 19 bases between the two germline ends. The CDR3 has 17 amino acids. CDR3 sequence (DNA): TGCGCCAGCAGCCAAGATCCTACCAGGGAGGCAAGGTATGGCTACACCTTC. Amino acids: CASSQDPTREARYGYTF.

V is TRBV28 and J is TRBJ2-7; 14 bases are a match to TRBD2. The V gene end was trimmed by 4 bases and the J gene end by 3 bases; junction bases not matched to a gene: 5. The germline V gene has CDR1 MDHEN and CDR2 SYDVKM. This CDR3 spans 16 amino acids. The CDR3 DNA reads as TGTGCCAGCAGTTCTTTCGGGACTAGCGGGAGCTACGAGCAGTACTTC. Residues: CASSSFGTSGSYEQYF.

The V and J genes are TRBV7-9 and TRBJ1-2; TRBD1 aligns across 7 bases. Germline assignment: CDR1 SEHNR and CDR2 FQNEAQ (reference sequence). The V gene end was trimmed by 1 base and the J gene end by 5 bases; junction bases not matched to a gene: 10. This CDR3 spans 16 amino acids. The DNA of the CDR3 is TGTGCCAGCAGCTTAGAACAGGGACAGATAATTTATGGCTACACCTTC. Its translation is CASSLEQGQIIYGYTF.

This chain connects TRBV5-8 to TRBJ2-5; 7 bases line up with TRBD1. This CDR3 contains 15 residues. The germline CDR1 and CDR2 sequences are SGHTS and YDEGEE. Trimming removed 4 bases from V and 5 bases from J; junction bases left unmatched: 11. For the CDR3, the DNA is TGTGCCAGCAGCGGAACAGGGGCAGTCGGGGAGACCCAGTACTTC. Encoded protein: CASSGTGAVGETQYF.

This rearrangement joins TRBV18 to TRBJ2-5; no clear D gene. The germline V gene has CDR1 KGHSH and CDR2 LQKENI. The CDR3 contains 13 residues. The V gene lost 6 bases and the J gene lost 4 bases, with 12 bases spanning the gap. CDR3 DNA: TGTGCCAGCTCCCCCCCCTCTATAGAGACCCAGTACTTC. It is translated as CASSPPSIETQYF.

The chain combines TRBV10-3 with TRBJ1-2; TRBD1 aligns across 9 bases. V gave up 3 bases and J gave up 7 bases; unmatched junction bases: 3. CDR3 length equals 13 residues. Germline loops: CDR1 ENHRY, CDR2 SYGVKD. This chain's CDR3 is CAISEQGARGYTF. The CDR3 region has the DNA TGTGCCATCAGTGAACAGGGGGCGCGTGGCTACACCTTC.

The chain links TRBV6-5 to TRBJ2-1; TRBD1 agrees at 10 bases. The CDR3 runs 16 residues. Germline V lookup: CDR1 MNHEY, CDR2 SVGAGI. Trimming at V came to 4 bases and at J to 10 bases, leaving 13 bases not matched to a gene. The CDR3 region is CASSSLGQGYAGEQFF. CDR3 nucleotides: TGTGCCAGCAGTTCTCTGGGACAGGGGTACGCAGGAGAGCAGTTCTTC.

The J gene is TRBJ2-5, the V gene TRBV19; 7 bases are a match to TRBD1. V was clipped by 4 bases and J by 2 bases; unmatched bases: 4. The germline V gene has CDR1 LNHDA and CDR2 SQIVND (reference sequence). CDR3 length: 14 amino acids. The CDR3 bases are TGTGCCAGTAGTACGGGACAGCTGCAAGAGACCCAGTACTTC. Its translation is CASSTGQLQETQYF.

The chain links TRBV5-6 to TRBJ1-2, with TRBD1 as a possible D gene (6 bases). Trimming stripped 4 bases from V and 0 bases from J, with 13 bases between. Germline values: CDR1 SGHDT, CDR2 YYEEEE. The CDR3 runs 15 residues. The CDR3 DNA follows: TGTGCCAGCAGCCTGAGAAGACAGGCTAACTATGGCTACACCTTC. Residues: CASSLRRQANYGYTF. Variable domain in full (rest from reference TRBV5-6 and TRBJ1-2): DAGVTQSPTHLIKTRGQQVTLRCSPKSGHDTVSWYQQALGQGPQFIFQYYEEEERQRGNFPDRFSGHQFPNYSSELNVNALLLGDSALYLCASSLRRQANYGYTFGSGTRLTVV.

Here the CDR3 reads CASSFDINTANTGELFF. CDR3 DNA: TGCGCCAGCAGCTTCGACATCAACACGGCGAACACCGGGGAGCTGTTTTTT. J is TRBJ2-2 and V is TRBV5-1, with D unclear. Trimming stripped 2 bases from V and 0 bases from J, with 14 bases between. Germline V gene sequence: CDR1 SGHRS, CDR2 YFSETQ. The CDR3 sequence is 17 residues long.

V and J are TRBV29-1 and TRBJ2-1, with 7 bases identical to TRBD2. The CDR3 has 13 residues. V shed 4 bases, J shed 3 bases, and the junction held 3 bases outside the gene matches. Germline CDR1 and CDR2: SQVTM and ANQGSEA. The CDR3 region is CSVVGLHYNEQFF. Written as DNA, the CDR3 is TGCAGCGTTGTGGGACTACACTACAATGAGCAGTTCTTC.

The chain is built from TRBV6-5 and TRBJ1-6, with 8 bases identical to TRBD1. CDR3 length: 14 amino acids. Germline-derived CDR1 and CDR2 are MNHEY and SVGAGI. V shed 5 bases and J 10 bases; nucleotides not matched to a gene: 7. CDR3 DNA sequence: TGTGCCAGCAGTCGCGGACAGGGCCCCTCACCCCTCCACTTT. This gives the protein CASSRGQGPSPLHF.

This chain connects TRBV7-2 to TRBJ1-2; 8 bases map to TRBD1. The CDR3 sequence is 15 residues long. The germline V gene encodes CDR1 SGHTA and CDR2 FQGNSA. Germline trimming cut 5 bases from V and 3 bases from J; bases unmatched to any gene: 8. The CDR3, as DNA: TGTGCCAGCAGCCCCCACAGGGGGTGGGACTATGGCTACACCTTC. Residues: CASSPHRGWDYGYTF.

Here the CDR3 DNA reads TGTGCCTGGAGTGTATACAGGGGAGGTAGAGGCAATCAGCCCCAGCATTTT. Its translation is CAWSVYRGGRGNQPQHF. The chain uses TRBV30 and TRBJ1-5; 7 positions match TRBD1. Trimming at V came to 0 bases and at J to 2 bases, leaving 10 bases not matched to a gene. CDR1 GTSNPN and CDR2 SVGIG come from the germline V gene (reference sequence). The CDR3 is 17 amino acids. The full variable domain, its missing parts supplied by reference TRBV30 and TRBJ1-5, is SQTIHQWPATLVQPVGSPLSLECTVEGTSNPNLYWYRQAAGRGLQLLFYSVGIGQISSEVPQNLSASRPQDRQFILSSKKLLLSDSGFYLCAWSVYRGGRGNQPQHFGDGTRLSIL.

This chain links TRBV6-1 with TRBJ2-3; a possible D gene is TRBD1 (6 bases). CDR1 is MNHNS and CDR2 is SASEGT in the germline V gene. The CDR3 runs to 14 residues. Between the trimmed V and J ends, which lost 6 bases and 2 bases, there was a span of 12 bases. The CDR3 here is CASRPGQPTDTQYF. The CDR3 bases are TGTGCCAGCAGGCCCGGACAGCCCACAGATACGCAGTATTTT.

V gene TRBV18 combines with J gene TRBJ1-5; D remains unclear. The V end lost 3 bases, the J end lost 7 bases, and 16 bases lay between the germline ends. The CDR3 length is 15 residues. Germline V gene sequence: CDR1 KGHSH, CDR2 LQKENI. As DNA, the CDR3 is TGTGCCAGCTCACCTTTTATGGGCAGGTCGCAGCCCCAGCATTTT. Its protein is CASSPFMGRSQPQHF.

The V call is TRBV29-1, the J call TRBJ2-7; 11 bases match TRBD1. Germline CDR1 is SQVTM and CDR2 is ANQGSEA. The V gene end was trimmed by 2 bases and the J gene end by 6 bases; junction bases not matched to a gene: 6. The CDR3 runs 14 residues. The DNA for the CDR3 is TGCAGCGTTGAAAAGGACAGGGGGCTCTTCGAGCAGTACTTC. As protein: CSVEKDRGLFEQYF.

J is TRBJ2-7 and V is TRBV29-1; D uncertain. The V end lost 7 bases, the J end lost 4 bases, and 8 bases lay between the germline ends. The CDR3 runs 10 residues. Germline V lookup: CDR1 SQVTM, CDR2 ANQGSEA. The CDR3 nucleotides are TGCAGCGCCGTAGATTACGAGCAGTACTTC. Translation: CSAVDYEQYF.

The CDR3, as DNA: TGTGCCAGCAGTTACGGCGGCAGGGGTATGAACACTGAAGCTTTCTTT. Translation gives CASSYGGRGMNTEAFF. The J gene is TRBJ1-1, the V gene TRBV6-5; tentative D call: TRBD1 (6 bases). Between the trimmed V and J ends, which lost 2 bases and 0 bases, there was a span of 13 bases. The CDR3 loop spans 16 amino acids. Germline lookup yields CDR1 MNHEY and CDR2 SVGAGI.

This rearrangement joins TRBV13 to TRBJ2-5, with D perhaps matching TRBD2 (6 bases). Germline loops: CDR1 PRHDT, CDR2 FYEKMQ (reference sequence). The CDR3 is 15 residues long. The V end was cut by 1 base, the J end by 5 bases, with 14 bases between. CDR3 nucleotides: TGTGCCAGCAGCTTAGTTATTGCGGGATCTGAGACCCAGTACTTC. This codes for CASSLVIAGSETQYF.